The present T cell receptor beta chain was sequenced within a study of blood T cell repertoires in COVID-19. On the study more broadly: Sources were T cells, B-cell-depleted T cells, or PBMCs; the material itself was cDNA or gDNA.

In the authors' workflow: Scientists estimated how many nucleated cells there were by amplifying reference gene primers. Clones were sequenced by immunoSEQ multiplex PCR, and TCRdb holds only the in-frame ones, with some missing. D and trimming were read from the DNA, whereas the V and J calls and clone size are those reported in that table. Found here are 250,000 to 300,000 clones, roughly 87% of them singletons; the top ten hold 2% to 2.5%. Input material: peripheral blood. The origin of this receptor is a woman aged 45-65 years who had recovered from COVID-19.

CDR3 sequence: CASSLYNSPLHF. CDR3 nucleotide sequence: TGTGCCAGCAGTCTCTATAATTCACCCCTCCACTTT. V gene TRBV28 combines with J gene TRBJ1-6, with unresolved D. CDR3 length: 12 residues. Trimming took 5 bases from V and 3 from J, leaving 2 bases between them. Germline loops: CDR1 MDHEN, CDR2 SYDVKM.